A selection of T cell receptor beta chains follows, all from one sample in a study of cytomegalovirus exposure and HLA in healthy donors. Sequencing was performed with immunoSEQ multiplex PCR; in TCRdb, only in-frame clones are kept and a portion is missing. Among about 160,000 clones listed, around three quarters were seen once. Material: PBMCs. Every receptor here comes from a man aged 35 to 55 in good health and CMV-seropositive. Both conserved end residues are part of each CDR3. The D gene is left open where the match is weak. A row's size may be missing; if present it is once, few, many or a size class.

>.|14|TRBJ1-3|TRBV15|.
TGTGCCACCAGCAGAGATGAGAGGGAAAACACCATATATTTT
CATSRDERENTIYF
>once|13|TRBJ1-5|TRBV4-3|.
TGCGCCAGCAGCCAAGATTACTACAAGCCCCAGCATTTT
CASSQDYYKPQHF
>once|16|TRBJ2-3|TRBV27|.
TGTGCCAGCAGGGGAGGCTGGACACTTGCCGGAGATACGCAGTATTTT
CASRGGWTLAGDTQYF
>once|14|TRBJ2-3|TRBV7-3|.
TGTGCCAGCAGTGGAGAGGCCTCCACAGATACGCAGTATTTT
CASSGEASTDTQYF
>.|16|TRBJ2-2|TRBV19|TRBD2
TGTGCCAGTAGTAAGGGCGGGGGGGCGAACACCGGGGAGCTGTTTTTT
CASSKGGGANTGELFF
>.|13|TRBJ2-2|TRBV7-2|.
TGTGCCAGCTCCTTCGGGGTCACCGGGGAGCTGTTTTTT
CASSFGVTGELFF
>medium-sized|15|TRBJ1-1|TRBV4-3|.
TGCGCCAGCAGCCGGGCGTCGAACAGGGACACTGAAGCTTTCTTT
CASSRASNRDTEAFF
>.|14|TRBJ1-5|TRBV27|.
TGTGCCAGCAGTCCCGGGGGTGGCAATCAGCCCCAGCATTTT
CASSPGGGNQPQHF
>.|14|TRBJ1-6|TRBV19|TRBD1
TGTGCCAGTAGTATGACAGGGGCCTATTCACCCCTCCACTTT
CASSMTGAYSPLHF
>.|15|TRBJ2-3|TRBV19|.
TGTGCCAGTAGTATCTGGACAACTAGCACAGATACGCAGTATTTT
CASSIWTTSTDTQYF
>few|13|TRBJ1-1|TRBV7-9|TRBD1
TGTGCCAGCAGCCGACAGGGGGGAACTGAAGCTTTCTTT
CASSRQGGTEAFF
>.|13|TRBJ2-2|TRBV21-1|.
TGTGCCAGCAGCAATACTAGGCCCAGGGAGCTGTTTTTT
CASSNTRPRELFF